This T cell receptor (beta chain) was retrieved from a study of blood T cell repertoires in COVID-19. Study at large: The origin of the acute and convalescent COVID-19 samples was the United States, Italy and Spain. The cDNA or gDNA used as material had been derived from T cells, B-cell-depleted T cells, or PBMCs.

In the study's own analysis: Nucleated cell counts were estimated from reference gene primer amplification. Method: immunoSEQ multiplex PCR; TCRdb's copy keeps in-frame clones and lacks some. The DNA gave D and trimming, while V, J and clone size come from that table. There are approximately 46,000 clones in the sample; approximately 88% occur only once, and around 3.5% lies in the top ten. The sequence came from a human donor in a cohort sampled during active COVID-19. The sequenced sample consisted of peripheral blood.

The CDR3 bases are TGTGCCAGCAGCCCCCGAGCCGAAAAACTGTTTTTT. Its protein is CASSPRAEKLFF. This sequence joins TRBV7-3 and TRBJ1-4; no definite D call. The V end lost 5 bases, the J end lost 8 bases, and 9 bases lay between the germline ends. Germline CDR1 reads SGHTA; CDR2 reads FQGTGA. The length of the CDR3 is 12 residues.